The 32 T cell receptor beta chains in this list originate from one sample, sequenced in a study of shared clonotypes between healthy human individuals. TCRdb's copy holds only in-frame clones and misses some; the assay was immunoSEQ multiplex PCR. The sample carries fewer than 650,000 clones, roughly four fifths recorded once. Sample: PBMCs. These TCRs come from a middle-aged woman in good health. Some clones in this sample may be carry-over from other donors' samples.

The chain carries TRBV28 and TRBJ2-5, with D possibly called TRBD1 or TRBD2 (5 bases each). Trimming took off 4 bases at V and 7 bases at J, with 16 bases between the two ends. This CDR3 contains 14 residues. Per germline, CDR1 MDHEN and CDR2 SYDVKM. CDR3 amino acids: CASSSSRDAWTQYF. CDR3 nucleotide sequence: TGTGCCAGCAGTTCCTCTCGGGACGCCTGGACCCAGTACTTC.

The chain recombines TRBV6-1 with TRBJ2-7; maybe TRBD1 (5 bases). Germline CDR1 and CDR2: MNHNS and SASEGT. This CDR3 comprises 15 residues. V was cut by 7 bases and J by 1 base, with 17 bases left in between. CDR3 sequence: CASTSPQSGSYEQYF. The DNA of the CDR3 is TGTGCCAGCACCTCACCTCAGTCAGGGTCCTACGAGCAGTACTTC.

The chain combines TRBV28 with TRBJ1-2; D not resolved. The CDR3 is made up of 12 amino acids. The germline gives CDR1 MDHEN, CDR2 SYDVKM. Trimming pared 3 bases from V and 9 bases from J, leaving 11 bases between. CDR3 sequence (DNA): TGTGCCAGCAGTTTCGGTAGCGATAGCTACACCTTC. Protein product: CASSFGSDSYTF.

This sequence joins TRBV5-5 and TRBJ2-5, with D uncertain. Trimming shortened V by 0 bases and J by 6 bases, and 3 bases separated the two germline ends. Germline V gene lookup returns CDR1 SGHKS and CDR2 YYEKEE (reference sequence). The CDR3 spans 11 residues. The CDR3 spells CASSLEQTQYF. Written as DNA, the CDR3 is TGTGCCAGCAGCTTGGAACAGACCCAGTACTTC.

This rearrangement joins TRBV9 to TRBJ2-3; D is unresolved. Germline V lookup: CDR1 SGDLS, CDR2 YYNGEE. V was clipped by 4 bases and J by 2 bases, with 14 bases between them. The CDR3 has 15 amino acids. CDR3 DNA sequence: TGTGCCAGCAGCCCCCTAGGGCGGATCACAGATACGCAGTATTTT. This encodes CASSPLGRITDTQYF.

Turning to this clone: One junction end disagrees with the germline gene, perhaps due to a read error. The chain couples TRBV30 to TRBJ2-1; 9 bases match TRBD1. This CDR3 is built from 15 residues. Germline lookup yields CDR1 GTSNPN and CDR2 SVGIG (reference sequence). Here the CDR3 DNA reads TGTGCCTGGACCAGGGGGGGACAGGGCTACAATGAGCAGCTCTTC. Its translation is CAWTRGGQGYNEQLF.

The genes are TRBV7-9 and TRBJ1-4; D remains unclear. The CDR3 sequence is 15 residues long. V lost 2 bases, J lost 5 bases, and 12 bases lay in between. The germline gives CDR1 SEHNR, CDR2 FQNEAQ (reference sequence). Here the CDR3 DNA reads TGTGCCAGCAGCTTACGGGTCCCCAAAAATGAAAAACTGTTTTTT. This gives the protein CASSLRVPKNEKLFF.

A word on this clone: This sample includes further DNA sequences coding for the same CDR3. This sequence joins TRBV7-9 and TRBJ2-2; D uncertain. V was trimmed by 1 base and J by 5 bases, leaving 5 bases between them. This CDR3 region has 13 residues. Germline-derived CDR1 and CDR2 are SEHNR and FQNEAQ (reference sequence). The CDR3 region has the DNA TGTGCCAGCAGCTTAGTTCAAACCGGGGAGCTGTTTTTT. Translating it yields CASSLVQTGELFF.

Note on this clone: One base away lies a much larger clone, so this may be a sequencing read error. The chain joins TRBV30 to TRBJ2-2, with D possibly TRBD2 on 5 matching bases. The CDR3 runs 15 residues. CDR1 is GTSNPN and CDR2 is SVGIG in the germline V gene (reference sequence). The CDR3 spells CAWSRGEWATGELVF. The CDR3 DNA is TGTGCCTGGAGTCGCGGAGAGTGGGCCACCGGGGAGCTGGTTTTT.

The chain links TRBV2 to TRBJ2-5; 8 bases align to TRBD1. The J call could be wrong; TRBJ2-7 is a better fit for the DNA end. The germline gives CDR1 SNHLY, CDR2 FYNNEI. The CDR3 length is 13 residues. The CDR3 is CASSGRGLDEQYF. CDR3 bases: TGTGCCAGCAGCGGCAGGGGGCTTGACGAGCAGTACTTC.

The chain joins TRBV21-1 to TRBJ2-7; the DNA was not compared with TRBD1, the D call given in the table. TRBV21-1 is a known pseudogene. The CDR3 has 14 amino acids. The CDR3 nucleotides are TGTGCCAGAACCGGGACAGCGAGCTCCTACGAGCAGTACTTC. This encodes CARTGTASSYEQYF.

The chain combines TRBV7-3 with TRBJ1-2, with a weak D call TRBD1 (5 bases). Germline CDR1 is SGHTA and CDR2 is FQGTGA. Between the trimmed V and J ends, which lost 5 bases and 4 bases, there was a span of 14 bases. The CDR3 has 14 amino acids. CDR3 sequence reads: CASSPSGGVYGYTF. The CDR3 DNA is TGTGCCAGCAGCCCCAGTGGGGGAGTCTATGGCTACACCTTC.

V and J are TRBV7-3 and TRBJ1-1, with a tentative D call TRBD1 (6 bases). The CDR3 is 14 amino acids. Germline V gene lookup returns CDR1 SGHTA and CDR2 FQGTGA. The V end lost 1 base, the J end lost 4 bases, and 10 bases lay between the germline ends. The CDR3 protein is CASSLNRVGTEAFF. The CDR3 DNA follows: TGTGCCAGCAGCTTAAACAGGGTGGGCACTGAAGCTTTCTTT.

This chain joins TRBV5-4 and TRBJ2-2; 9 bases line up with TRBD2. V was clipped by 2 bases and J by 2 bases; unmatched bases: 7. The CDR3 consists of 17 residues. Per the germline V gene, CDR1 is SGHNT and CDR2 is YYREEE (reference sequence). The CDR3 reads CASSFGSGGGNTGELFF. DNA for the CDR3: TGTGCCAGCAGCTTTGGTAGCGGGGGAGGAAACACCGGGGAGCTGTTTTTT.

This clone has just a few counts. This sample includes further DNA sequences coding for the same CDR3. The chain uses TRBV29-1 and TRBJ1-1, with 10 bases identical to TRBD1. CDR1 is SQVTM, CDR2 ANQGSEA, per germline. CDR3 length: 15 amino acids. Trimming took 1 base from V and 4 from J; bases not matched to a gene: 6. CDR3 amino acids: CSVEALDRGGTEAFF. CDR3 DNA: TGCAGCGTTGAAGCCCTGGACAGGGGGGGCACTGAAGCTTTCTTT.

The V call is TRBV6-6, the J call TRBJ2-1, with 7 bases that match TRBD2. V was pared by 2 bases and J by 7 bases, with 5 bases of the junction left unmatched. The germline gives CDR1 MNHNY, CDR2 SVGAGI (reference sequence). This CDR3 contains 14 residues. CDR3 region: CASSYEVSGNEQFF. The CDR3 DNA reads as TGTGCCAGCAGTTACGAAGTTAGCGGGAATGAGCAGTTCTTC.

The chain links TRBV11-2 to TRBJ2-7, with 13 bases that match TRBD2. Germline V gene data show CDR1 as SGHAT and CDR2 as FQNNGV. The CDR3 covers 18 residues. The V and J ends lost 3 bases and 2 bases, in that order; junction bases with no gene match: 10. The CDR3 reads CASSLSSGTSGKAYEQYF. The CDR3 DNA is TGTGCCAGCAGCTTGAGCTCCGGGACTAGCGGGAAGGCCTACGAGCAGTACTTC.

The rearrangement uses TRBV10-3 and TRBJ2-3, with 7 bases matching TRBD1. V trimming: 10 bases; J trimming: 2 bases; junction bases outside the gene matches: 12. The germline CDR1 and CDR2 sequences are ENHRY and SYGVKD. The CDR3 totals 15 residues. The CDR3 region has the DNA TGTGCCACCAGGTCCGGGACAGTGAACACAGATACGCAGTATTTT. The encoded protein is CATRSGTVNTDTQYF.

CDR3 sequence: CASSPLASSTDTQYF. The CDR3 nucleotides read TGTGCCAGCTCACCGCTAGCGAGCTCCACAGATACGCAGTATTTT. This chain joins TRBV18 and TRBJ2-3, with D possibly being TRBD2 (6 bases). The germline V gene has CDR1 KGHSH and CDR2 LQKENI. This CDR3 region has 15 residues. Trimming removed 3 bases at V and 2 bases at J, with 12 bases between.

The chain uses TRBV28 and TRBJ2-7, with 8 bases lining up with TRBD2. CDR1 is MDHEN and CDR2 is SYDVKM in the germline V gene. The J segment lost 3 bases and the V segment lost 6 bases, leaving 13 bases of the junction unmatched. The CDR3 contains 16 residues. CDR3 DNA sequence: TGTGCCAGCAGCCCATGGAGCGGGAGAGTAGGCTACGAGCAGTACTTC. Translated, it gives CASSPWSGRVGYEQYF. Complete variable domain (other parts from reference TRBV28 and TRBJ2-7): DVKVTQSSRYLVKRTGEKVFLECVQDMDHENMFWYRQDPGLGLRLIYFSYDVKMKEKGDIPEGYSVSREKKERFSLILESASTNQTSMYLCASSPWSGRVGYEQYFGPGTRLTVT.

V and J are TRBV9 and TRBJ1-2; no definite D call. Trimming cost V 6 bases and J 0 bases, with 9 bases left between them. Germline CDR1 and CDR2: SGDLS and YYNGEE. The CDR3 is 13 residues long. CDR3 nucleotides: TGTGCCAGCAATCGGGGAACTAACTATGGCTACACCTTC. Translating it yields CASNRGTNYGYTF.

V gene TRBV9 combines with J gene TRBJ1-1; D gene ambiguous. The germline gives CDR1 SGDLS, CDR2 YYNGEE. Trimming stripped 3 bases from V and 4 bases from J, with 19 bases between. CDR3 size: 16 residues. CDR3 coding DNA: TGTGCCAGCAGCGCCATCCGCGAAGGTTGGGGCACTGAAGCTTTCTTT. It yields the protein CASSAIREGWGTEAFF.

This clone was picked up one time. The rearrangement links TRBV5-8 to TRBJ2-2; D might be TRBD2 (5 bases). This CDR3 has 17 residues. Per germline, CDR1 SGHTS and CDR2 YDEGEE. The ends were cut back, 7 bases at V and 4 bases at J, with 23 bases in the middle. The CDR3 nucleotides are TGTGCCAGCCCGAAGAGGGCTATGGGGAAGGTCACCGGGGAGCTGTTTTTT. This translates into CASPKRAMGKVTGELFF.

This clone was seen a single time. This likely traces to a read error, being one base from a far larger clone. V is TRBV6-5 and J is TRBJ1-1; the D gene is possibly TRBD1 (5 bases). Trimming took 7 bases from V and 5 from J, leaving 17 bases between them. This CDR3 region has 14 residues. Germline CDR1 MNHEY, CDR2 SVGAGI. The CDR3 DNA is TGTGCCAGCACCTCGGGGGGGACGGCGACTGAAGCTTTCTTT. It yields the protein CASTSGGTATEAFF.

The J gene is TRBJ1-4, the V gene TRBV19, with TRBD1 identical over 8 bases. CDR3 length: 15 residues. Trimming took 5 bases from V and 0 from J; bases not matched to a gene: 2. Germline V gene sequence: CDR1 LNHDA, CDR2 SQIVND (reference sequence). The CDR3 sequence is CASSPTGATNEKLFF. Written as DNA, the CDR3 is TGTGCCAGTAGTCCGACAGGGGCAACTAATGAAAAACTGTTTTTT.

This chain uses TRBV19 with TRBJ2-5, with a tentative D call TRBD2 (6 bases). Per germline, CDR1 LNHDA and CDR2 SQIVND (reference sequence). V was trimmed by 3 bases and J by 1 base, leaving 6 bases between them. CDR3 size: 13 residues. The CDR3 sequence is CASSMTSQETQYF. CDR3 nucleotide sequence: TGTGCCAGTAGTATGACTAGCCAAGAGACCCAGTACTTC.

This clone came up once. The CDR3: CASSKTGGRRSYYGYTF. CDR3 nucleotides: TGTGCCAGTAGCAAAACAGGGGGCAGAAGGTCTTACTATGGCTACACCTTC. V usage is TRBV19 and J usage is TRBJ1-2, with TRBD1 matching 9 bases. V shed 6 bases and J 3 bases; nucleotides not matched to a gene: 14. The CDR3 consists of 17 residues. The germline gives CDR1 LNHDA, CDR2 SQIVND (reference sequence).

This CDR3 reads CASSRAMGLAGGETQYF. DNA of the CDR3: TGTGCCAGCAGCCGCGCAATGGGACTAGCGGGAGGAGAGACCCAGTACTTC. The chain uses TRBV7-9 and TRBJ2-5, with TRBD2 matching over 15 bases. This CDR3 comprises 17 residues. Looked up from germline, CDR1 is SEHNR and CDR2 is FQNEAQ (reference sequence). The V and J ends lost 5 bases and 4 bases, in that order; junction bases with no gene match: 8.

J is TRBJ1-3 and V is TRBV19; D is ambiguous. Germline-derived CDR1 and CDR2 are LNHDA and SQIVND (reference sequence). The CDR3 length is 13 residues. V was pared by 0 bases and J by 4 bases, with 4 bases between. Here the CDR3 DNA reads TGTGCCAGTAGTATAGATACGGGAAACACCATATATTTT. Amino acids: CASSIDTGNTIYF.

With respect to this clone: No conserved phenylalanine or tryptophan ends this CDR3, so it is likely a read error. The chain combines TRBV29-1 with TRBJ1-1, with D possibly TRBD1 on 5 matching bases. The germline CDR1 and CDR2 sequences are SQVTM and ANQGSEA. V was trimmed by 5 bases and J by 7 bases, leaving 11 bases between them. The CDR3 totals 11 residues. DNA for the CDR3: TGCAGCGTTTCAGGGACCATTGAAGCTTTCCTT. Translated, it gives CSVSGTIEAFL.

The CDR3 nucleotides are TGCGCCAGCAGCCTGGGACTAGCGGGAAGCTCCGAGCAGTACTTC. Protein: CASSLGLAGSSEQYF. V is TRBV5-1 and J is TRBJ2-7, with 13 positions matching TRBD2. This CDR3 has 15 amino acids. Losses at the gene ends were 4 bases for V and 6 bases for J; bases not matched to a gene: 7. Germline V gene lookup returns CDR1 SGHRS and CDR2 YFSETQ.

CDR3 amino acids: CASSRYRKSSYNEQFF. For the CDR3, the DNA is TGTGCCAGCAGCCGATACAGGAAAAGCTCCTACAATGAGCAGTTCTTC. The rearrangement links TRBV14 to TRBJ2-1, with TRBD1 as a possible D gene (5 bases). V lost 4 bases and J lost 0, with 13 bases in between. Germline V CDR1 and CDR2: SGHDN, FVKESK. The CDR3 runs 16 residues. The complete variable domain, with remaining parts taken from reference TRBV14 and TRBJ2-1, reads EAGVTQFPSHSVIEKGQTVTLRCDPISGHDNLYWYRRVMGKEIKFLLHFVKESKQDESGMPNNRFLAERTGGTYSTLKVQPAELEDSGVYFCASSRYRKSSYNEQFFGPGTRLTVL.